A single sample is the source of the 32 T cell receptor beta chains below, sequenced in a study of shared clonotypes between healthy human individuals. Generated by immunoSEQ multiplex PCR, the TCRdb table keeps only in-frame clones and is missing some. Here the sample spans about 2.1 million clones, under 95% being singletons. Naive CD8 isolation took CD45RO-negative cells positively selected for CCR7 and excluded terminally differentiated effector memory CD45RA+ cells. Sequences were obtained from naive CD8+ T cells from PBMCs. The origin of the receptors is a man younger than 35 in good health. Some clones in this sample may be carry-over from other donors' samples.

In this sample, this clone turned up once. The gene calls are TRBV15 and TRBJ2-7; D uncertain. The CDR3 is 16 residues long. Trimming pared 0 bases from V and 3 bases from J, leaving 15 bases between. The germline CDR1 and CDR2 sequences are LNHNV and YYDKDF (reference sequence). The CDR3 DNA reads TGTGCCACCAGCAGAGATGTTCCTACGAACCTCTACGAGCAGTACTTC. It specifies CATSRDVPTNLYEQYF.

The V and J genes are TRBV2 and TRBJ2-5, with 7 positions matching TRBD2. Germline CDR1 and CDR2: SNHLY and FYNNEI. V lost 7 bases, J lost 3 bases, and 17 bases stayed unmatched. The CDR3 runs 17 residues. CDR3 coding DNA: TGTGCCAGCACCGAGAGACTAGCCGAAGGAGGAAAAGAGACCCAGTACTTC. It codes for CASTERLAEGGKETQYF.

V is TRBV6-1 and J is TRBJ2-2; 12 bases fit TRBD2. The ends lost 4 bases at V and 4 bases at J; junction bases unmatched: 13. The CDR3 totals 19 residues. CDR1 is MNHNS and CDR2 is SASEGT in the germline V gene. In nucleotides, the CDR3 is TGTGCCAGCAGTGTAACAGGGGGCCTAGCGGGAGGGCCCACCGGGGAGCTGTTTTTT. Translating it yields CASSVTGGLAGGPTGELFF.

Concerning this clone: This sample includes further DNA sequences coding for the same CDR3. This chain joins TRBV30 and TRBJ2-3, with 9 bases aligning to TRBD2. Germline loops: CDR1 GTSNPN, CDR2 SVGIG (reference sequence). The CDR3 covers 15 residues. V lost 1 base and J lost 0; bases outside the gene matches: 2. The CDR3 sequence is CAWSGLAESTDTQYF. CDR3 sequence (DNA): TGTGCCTGGAGTGGACTAGCGGAGAGCACAGATACGCAGTATTTT.

This chain connects TRBV9 to TRBJ2-7; TRBD1 agrees at 7 bases. The CDR3 consists of 16 residues. The germline V gene has CDR1 SGDLS and CDR2 YYNGEE. Trimming at V came to 4 bases and at J to 0 bases, leaving 10 bases not matched to a gene. CDR3 region: CASSTQPRDSSYEQYF. The DNA of the CDR3 is TGTGCCAGCAGCACCCAACCCCGGGACAGCTCCTACGAGCAGTACTTC.

This chain joins TRBV7-8 and TRBJ2-7, with TRBD2 matching over 7 bases. CDR3 length equals 17 residues. Germline V CDR1 and CDR2: SGHVS, FQNEAQ. The V segment lost 4 bases and the J segment 2 bases; nucleotides outside the gene matches: 14. In DNA form, the CDR3 reads TGTGCCAGCAGCTCCCGAAGCCGGGACTACCGAACCTACGAGCAGTACTTC. Encoded protein: CASSSRSRDYRTYEQYF.

The J gene is TRBJ2-1, the V gene TRBV10-1; no firm D call. V shed 3 bases and J shed 0 bases, with 6 bases lying between them. Germline V CDR1 and CDR2: WNHNN, SYGVQD (reference sequence). The CDR3 extends over 14 amino acids. CDR3 sequence (DNA): TGCGCCAGCAGTGATCCTCGCTCCTACAATGAGCAGTTCTTC. Its protein is CASSDPRSYNEQFF.

J is TRBJ2-1 and V is TRBV5-4, with 10 bases identical to TRBD2. V lost 0 bases and J lost 8; bases outside the gene matches: 5. The CDR3 has 15 amino acids. Germline CDR1 is SGHNT and CDR2 is YYREEE (reference sequence). The CDR3 spells CASSLVLAGTDEQFF. The CDR3 region has the DNA TGTGCCAGCAGCTTGGTACTAGCGGGAACAGATGAGCAGTTCTTC.

The chain uses TRBV19 and TRBJ2-7; possible D gene TRBD2, 5 bases. Trimming pared 5 bases from V and 4 bases from J, leaving 21 bases between. The CDR3 is 16 residues long. Germline V gene lookup returns CDR1 LNHDA and CDR2 SQIVND (reference sequence). CDR3 in amino acids: CASSAGPEGSGYEQYF. As DNA, the CDR3 is TGTGCCAGTAGTGCGGGTCCTGAGGGTTCCGGGTACGAGCAGTACTTC.

The rearrangement uses TRBV2 and TRBJ2-2; 10 nucleotides agree with TRBD2. CDR1 is SNHLY and CDR2 is FYNNEI in the germline V gene. This CDR3 comprises 16 residues. V shed 6 bases and J 6 bases; nucleotides not matched to a gene: 10. The CDR3 reads CASRGSGRNTAGELFF. CDR3 nucleotide sequence: TGTGCCAGCAGAGGTAGCGGGAGGAATACCGCCGGGGAGCTGTTTTTT.

The chain links TRBV5-1 to TRBJ2-7, with D perhaps matching TRBD1 (6 bases). V was cut by 3 bases and J by 2 bases, with 9 bases left in between. The CDR3 is 13 residues long. In germline, CDR1 is SGHRS, CDR2 YFSETQ. CDR3 loop: CASSWTATYEQYF. CDR3 nucleotides: TGCGCCAGCAGCTGGACAGCAACCTACGAGCAGTACTTC.

The chain recombines TRBV19 with TRBJ1-2; D may be TRBD1 (6 bases). Germline CDR1 reads LNHDA; CDR2 reads SQIVND (reference sequence). This CDR3 region has 16 residues. V lost 5 bases to trimming and J lost 7 bases, with 23 bases between them. CDR3 nucleotides: TGTGCCAGTAGTCCCCTTGCCCTCGGGGGCGACGGTGGCTACACCTTC. It codes for CASSPLALGGDGGYTF.

The chain employs TRBV27 and TRBJ1-1; 7 bases match TRBD1. The CDR3 is 16 amino acids. V gave up 0 bases and J gave up 8 bases; unmatched junction bases: 12. CDR1 MNHEY and CDR2 SMNVEV come from the germline V gene (reference sequence). The DNA of the CDR3 is TGTGCCAGCAGTTTATCCCCGGGAACAGGGGTCCCCGAAGCTTTCTTT. Encoded protein: CASSLSPGTGVPEAFF.

This clone has a handful of counts. For the CDR3, the DNA is TGTGCCAGTAGTCTAGGTCTCAGGGGGATTAGGACTGAAGCTTTCTTT. Protein sequence: CASSLGLRGIRTEAFF. The chain combines TRBV19 with TRBJ1-1; 7 bases align to TRBD1. CDR3 length: 16 amino acids. Per germline, CDR1 LNHDA and CDR2 SQIVND (reference sequence). Germline trimming cut 5 bases from V and 5 bases from J; bases unmatched to any gene: 14.

The chain employs TRBV10-2 and TRBJ2-7, with 12 bases lining up with TRBD2. Per germline, CDR1 WSHSY and CDR2 SAAADI. V shed 3 bases and J 0 bases; nucleotides not matched to a gene: 6. This CDR3 contains 17 residues. The CDR3 protein is CASSDLLAGGVSYEQYF. In DNA, the CDR3 is TGCGCCAGCAGTGACTTACTAGCGGGGGGAGTCTCCTACGAGCAGTACTTC.

CDR3 sequence: CASSHLSENYEQYF. CDR3 in DNA: TGCGCCAGCAGCCATCTCTCGGAGAACTACGAGCAGTACTTC. V is TRBV4-1 and J is TRBJ2-7; D unclear. Trimming cost V 3 bases and J 3 bases, with 12 bases left between them. From germline, CDR1 is MGHRA and CDR2 YSYEKL. This CDR3 has 14 residues.

V gene TRBV10-3 combines with J gene TRBJ2-7, with 10 bases identical to TRBD1. V lost 7 bases to trimming and J lost 6 bases; unmatched junction nucleotides: 6. CDR3 length: 13 amino acids. Germline lookup yields CDR1 ENHRY and CDR2 SYGVKD. CDR3 residues: CAINDRGLIEQYF. CDR3 sequence (DNA): TGTGCCATCAACGACAGGGGGCTGATCGAGCAGTACTTC.

This chain connects TRBV21-1 to TRBJ1-1; the table assigns TRBD1, which was not confirmed against the DNA. TRBV21-1 is described as a pseudogene. The CDR3 runs to 17 residues. This chain's CDR3 is CASSNRQPKQGNTEAFF. The DNA of the CDR3 is TGTGCCAGCAGCAACCGACAGCCTAAACAGGGGAACACTGAAGCTTTCTTT.

This rearrangement joins TRBV4-2 to TRBJ2-1; no definite D call. CDR1 and CDR2 (germline): LGHNA, YNFKEQ. CDR3 length: 16 amino acids. Trimming stripped 0 bases from V and 2 bases from J, with 11 bases between. CDR3 sequence: CASSQENILAYNEQFF. CDR3 nucleotides: TGTGCCAGCAGCCAAGAGAACATTCTAGCCTACAATGAGCAGTTCTTC.

This chain joins TRBV6-1 and TRBJ1-1; a possible D gene is TRBD1 (6 bases). The CDR3 length is 14 residues. Germline loops: CDR1 MNHNS, CDR2 SASEGT. Trimming removed 2 bases from V and 1 base from J, with 8 bases in between. The CDR3 DNA is TGTGCCAGCAGTGAATGGGACACGAACACTGAAGCTTTCTTT. It translates to CASSEWDTNTEAFF.

This rearrangement joins TRBV9 to TRBJ2-3, with D possibly called TRBD1 or TRBD2 (6 bases each). The ends were cut back, 1 base at V and 1 base at J, with 13 bases in the middle. CDR1 SGDLS and CDR2 YYNGEE come from the germline V gene. The CDR3 contains 16 residues. In DNA, the CDR3 is TGTGCCAGCAGCGTAAGGGGGGCAGGTGGCACAGATACGCAGTATTTT. Encoded protein: CASSVRGAGGTDTQYF.

The rearrangement uses TRBV27 and TRBJ2-7; either TRBD1 or TRBD2 may supply D (5 bases each). Looked up from germline, CDR1 is MNHEY and CDR2 is SMNVEV (reference sequence). V lost 6 bases, J lost 1 base, and 16 bases lay in between. The CDR3 covers 15 residues. CDR3 bases: TGTGCCAGCAGAGGGACGCCCGAAGCATCCTACGAGCAGTACTTC. Translated, it gives CASRGTPEASYEQYF.

CDR3 coding DNA: TGTGCCAGCAGCGTTCTGGGACAGGACTACGAGCAGTACTTC. Amino acid sequence: CASSVLGQDYEQYF. V and J are TRBV5-4 and TRBJ2-7, with 8 bases aligning to TRBD1. This CDR3 comprises 14 residues. The germline V gene encodes CDR1 SGHNT and CDR2 YYREEE (reference sequence). The V gene end was trimmed by 4 bases and the J gene end by 3 bases; junction bases not matched to a gene: 6.

The genes are TRBV7-9 and TRBJ2-7, with D maybe TRBD2 (5 bases). The CDR3 is 15 residues long. The V and J ends lost 2 bases and 3 bases respectively, with 14 bases between them. Looked up from germline, CDR1 is SEHNR and CDR2 is FQNEAQ (reference sequence). The CDR3 DNA reads as TGTGCCAGCAGCTTATCGGTGACTACCGACTACGAGCAGTACTTC. This sequence encodes CASSLSVTTDYEQYF.

The genes are TRBV29-1 and TRBJ2-1; TRBD2 matches 7 bases. CDR1 SQVTM and CDR2 ANQGSEA come from the germline V gene. CDR3 length equals 13 residues. V dropped 2 bases and J dropped 6; count of bases not matched to a gene: 4. The CDR3 spells CSVESGVRNEQFF. For the CDR3, the DNA is TGCAGCGTTGAAAGCGGGGTACGCAATGAGCAGTTCTTC.

The CDR3 DNA is TGTGCCAGCAGCGGTCGAGTGCGGGAGGGCCACGGGGAGCTGTTTTTT. It translates to CASSGRVREGHGELFF. The chain recombines TRBV27 with TRBJ2-2; 9 bases line up with TRBD2. J lost 7 bases, V lost 6 bases, and 12 bases had no gene match. Looked up from germline, CDR1 is MNHEY and CDR2 is SMNVEV (reference sequence). The CDR3 is made up of 16 amino acids.

The chain has TRBV10-3 and TRBJ2-1; 11 bases fit TRBD2. The germline V gene encodes CDR1 ENHRY and CDR2 SYGVKD. Trimming took 3 bases from V and 0 from J; bases not matched to a gene: 7. CDR3 length: 18 amino acids. The CDR3 nucleotides are TGTGCCATCAGTGACCCTAGCGGGAGGACCAACTCCTACAATGAGCAGTTCTTC. The encoded protein is CAISDPSGRTNSYNEQFF.

Remarks on this clone: The same CDR3 is also encoded by other DNA sequences in this sample. The chain employs TRBV19 and TRBJ1-1, with 8 positions matching TRBD1. The CDR3 spans 13 residues. V gave up 7 bases and J gave up 1 base; unmatched junction bases: 2. In germline, CDR1 is LNHDA, CDR2 SQIVND (reference sequence). DNA for the CDR3: TGTGCCAGTACTGACAGGGGGAACACTGAAGCTTTCTTT. Translated: CASTDRGNTEAFF.

The chain uses TRBV4-3 and TRBJ1-2; D uncertain. Germline V CDR1 and CDR2: LGHNA, YSLEER. CDR3 size: 14 residues. Trimming removed 3 bases from V and 8 bases from J, with 16 bases in between. As DNA, the CDR3 is TGCGCCAGCAGCCAGGAAAGGGCTGACATAGGCTACACCTTC. Translating it yields CASSQERADIGYTF.

The chain employs TRBV19 and TRBJ2-5; D remains ambiguous. Germline V gives CDR1 LNHDA, CDR2 SQIVND (reference sequence). The V end was cut by 1 base, the J end by 7 bases, with 19 bases between. The CDR3 extends over 16 amino acids. The CDR3 here is CASSIGFGVRMGTQYF. DNA of the CDR3: TGTGCCAGTAGTATAGGATTCGGAGTTAGGATGGGGACCCAGTACTTC.

V gene TRBV6-5 combines with J gene TRBJ2-1; possible D gene TRBD2, 6 bases. Trimming removed 4 bases at V and 2 bases at J, with 12 bases between. This CDR3 is 15 amino acids long. The germline V gene encodes CDR1 MNHEY and CDR2 SVGAGI. The CDR3 here is CASSSKGLPYNEQFF. CDR3 bases: TGTGCCAGCAGTTCGAAGGGACTTCCCTACAATGAGCAGTTCTTC.

This rearrangement joins TRBV11-2 to TRBJ2-7; no firm D call. The germline CDR1 and CDR2 sequences are SGHAT and FQNNGV. Trimming left V 2 bases short and J 4 bases short, with 12 bases between. The length of the CDR3 is 14 residues. The CDR3 protein is CASSLPLAPYEQYF. The DNA of the CDR3 is TGTGCCAGCAGCTTACCCCTCGCCCCGTACGAGCAGTACTTC.